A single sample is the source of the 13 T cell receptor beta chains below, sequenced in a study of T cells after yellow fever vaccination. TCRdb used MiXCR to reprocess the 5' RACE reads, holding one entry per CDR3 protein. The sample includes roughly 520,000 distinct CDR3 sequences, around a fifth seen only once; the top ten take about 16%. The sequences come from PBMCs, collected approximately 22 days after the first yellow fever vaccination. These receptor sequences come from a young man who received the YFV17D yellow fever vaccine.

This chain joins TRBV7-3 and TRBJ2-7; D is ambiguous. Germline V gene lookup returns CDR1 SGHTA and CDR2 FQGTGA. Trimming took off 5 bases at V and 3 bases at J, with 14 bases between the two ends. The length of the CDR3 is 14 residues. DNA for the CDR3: TGTGCCAGCAGCCTAGGGCTGGGTAACTACGAGCAGTACGTC. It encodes CASSLGLGNYEQYV.

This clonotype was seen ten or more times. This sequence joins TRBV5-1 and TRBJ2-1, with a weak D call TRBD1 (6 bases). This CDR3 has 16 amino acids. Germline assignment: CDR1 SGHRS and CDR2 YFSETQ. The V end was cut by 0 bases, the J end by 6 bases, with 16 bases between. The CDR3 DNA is TGCGCCAGCAGCTTGGGGGGGCTGGGATTAATCAATGAGCAGTTCTTC. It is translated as CASSLGGLGLINEQFF.

The CDR3 spells CASMGGRDSPLHF. CDR3 DNA: TGTGCCAGCATGGGGGGCCGGGATTCACCCCTCCACTTT. The chain employs TRBV28 and TRBJ1-6, with D possibly matching TRBD1 (6 bases). The germline V and J ends were trimmed by 7 bases and 8 bases, with 12 bases remaining between them. Germline CDR1 reads MDHEN; CDR2 reads SYDVKM. The CDR3 totals 13 residues. Full variable domain (missing parts from reference TRBV28 and TRBJ1-6): DVKVTQSSRYLVKRTGEKVFLECVQDMDHENMFWYRQDPGLGLRLIYFSYDVKMKEKGDIPEGYSVSREKKERFSLILESASTNQTSMYLCASMGGRDSPLHFGNGTRLTVT.

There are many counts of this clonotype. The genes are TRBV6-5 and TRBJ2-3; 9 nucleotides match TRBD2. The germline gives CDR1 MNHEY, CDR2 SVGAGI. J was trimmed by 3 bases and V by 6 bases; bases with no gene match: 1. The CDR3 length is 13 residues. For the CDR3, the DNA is TGTGCCAGCAGCGGACTAGCGACAGATACGCAGTATTTT. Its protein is CASSGLATDTQYF.

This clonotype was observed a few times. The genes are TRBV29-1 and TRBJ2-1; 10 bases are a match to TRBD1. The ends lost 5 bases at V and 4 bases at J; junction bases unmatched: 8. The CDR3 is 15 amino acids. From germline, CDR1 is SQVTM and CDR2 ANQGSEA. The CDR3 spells CSVTWTGGSYNEQFF. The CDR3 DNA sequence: TGCAGCGTTACTTGGACAGGGGGTAGTTACAATGAGCAGTTCTTC.

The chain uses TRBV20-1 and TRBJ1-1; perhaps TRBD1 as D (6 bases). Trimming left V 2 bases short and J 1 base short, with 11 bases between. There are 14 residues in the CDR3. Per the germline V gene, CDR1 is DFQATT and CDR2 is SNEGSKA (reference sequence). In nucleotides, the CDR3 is TGCAGTGCTAGATGGGGACACTCGAACACTGAAGCTTTCTTT. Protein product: CSARWGHSNTEAFF.

The CDR3 spells CASSLASGDYNEQFF. DNA of the CDR3: TGTGCCAGCAGTTTAGCTAGCGGAGACTACAATGAGCAGTTCTTC. The chain is built from TRBV12-3 or TRBV12-4 and TRBJ2-1, with D possibly being TRBD2 (6 bases). V was pared by 0 bases and J by 3 bases, with 9 bases between. This CDR3 is built from 15 residues.

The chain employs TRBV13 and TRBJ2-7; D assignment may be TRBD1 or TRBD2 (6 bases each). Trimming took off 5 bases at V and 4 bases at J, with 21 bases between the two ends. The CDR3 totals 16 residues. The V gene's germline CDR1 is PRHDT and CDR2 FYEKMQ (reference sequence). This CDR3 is CASSRPWRGDHYEQYF. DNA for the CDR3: TGTGCCAGCAGCCGCCCGTGGAGGGGGGACCATTACGAGCAGTACTTC.

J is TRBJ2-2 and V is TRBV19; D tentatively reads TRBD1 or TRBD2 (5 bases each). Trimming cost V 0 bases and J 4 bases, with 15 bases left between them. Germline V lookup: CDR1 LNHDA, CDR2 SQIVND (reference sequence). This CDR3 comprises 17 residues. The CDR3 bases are TGTGCCAGTAGTATAGATCTTTCCGGGACCGGCACCGGGGAGCTGTTTTTT. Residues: CASSIDLSGTGTGELFF.

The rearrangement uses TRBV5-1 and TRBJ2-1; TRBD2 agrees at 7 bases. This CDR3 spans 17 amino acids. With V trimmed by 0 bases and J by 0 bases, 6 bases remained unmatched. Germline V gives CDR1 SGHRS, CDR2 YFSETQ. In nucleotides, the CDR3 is TGCGCCAGCAGCTTGGTGGGGGGGGTGAGCTCCTACAATGAGCAGTTCTTC. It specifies CASSLVGGVSSYNEQFF.

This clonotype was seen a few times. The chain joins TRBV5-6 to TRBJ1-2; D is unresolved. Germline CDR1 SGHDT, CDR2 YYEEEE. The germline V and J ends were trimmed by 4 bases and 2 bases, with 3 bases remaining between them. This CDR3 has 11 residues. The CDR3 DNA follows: TGTGCCAGCAGCATCAACTATGGCTACACCTTC. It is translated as CASSINYGYTF.

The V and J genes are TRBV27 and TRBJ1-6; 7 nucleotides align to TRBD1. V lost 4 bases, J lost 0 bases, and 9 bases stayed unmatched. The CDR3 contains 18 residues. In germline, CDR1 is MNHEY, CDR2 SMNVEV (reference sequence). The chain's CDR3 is CASSSLGGTVSYNSPLHF. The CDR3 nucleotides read TGTGCCAGCAGTTCCTTAGGAGGGACAGTCTCCTATAATTCACCCCTCCACTTT.

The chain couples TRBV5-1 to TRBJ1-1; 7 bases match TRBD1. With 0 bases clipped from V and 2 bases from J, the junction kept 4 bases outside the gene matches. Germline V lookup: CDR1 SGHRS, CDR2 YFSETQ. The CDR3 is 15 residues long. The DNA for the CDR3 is TGCGCCAGCAGCTTGGGGGACAGCTACAACACTGAAGCTTTCTTT. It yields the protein CASSLGDSYNTEAFF.